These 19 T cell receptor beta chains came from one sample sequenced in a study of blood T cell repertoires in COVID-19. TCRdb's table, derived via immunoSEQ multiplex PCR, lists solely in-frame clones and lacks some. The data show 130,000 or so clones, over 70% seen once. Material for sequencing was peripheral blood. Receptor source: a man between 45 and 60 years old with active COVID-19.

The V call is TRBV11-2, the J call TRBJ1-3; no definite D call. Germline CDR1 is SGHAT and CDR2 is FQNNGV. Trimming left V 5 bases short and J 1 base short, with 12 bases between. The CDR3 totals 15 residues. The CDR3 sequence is CASSTPRGSGNTIYF. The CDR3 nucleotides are TGTGCCAGCAGCACCCCTCGGGGTTCTGGAAACACCATATATTTT.

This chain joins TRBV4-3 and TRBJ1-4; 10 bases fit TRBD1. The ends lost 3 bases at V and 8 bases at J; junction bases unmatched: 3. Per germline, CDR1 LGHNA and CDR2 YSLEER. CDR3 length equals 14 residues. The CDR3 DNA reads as TGCGCCAGCAGCCATGGACAGGGGGAGGAAAAACTGTTTTTT. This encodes CASSHGQGEEKLFF.

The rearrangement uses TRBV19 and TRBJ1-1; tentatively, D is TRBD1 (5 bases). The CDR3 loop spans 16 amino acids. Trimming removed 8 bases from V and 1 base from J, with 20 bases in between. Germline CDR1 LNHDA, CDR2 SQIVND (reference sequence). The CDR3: CASSLGRFPPNTEAFF. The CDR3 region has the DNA TGTGCCAGTTCCCTGGGGCGTTTTCCTCCGAACACTGAAGCTTTCTTT.

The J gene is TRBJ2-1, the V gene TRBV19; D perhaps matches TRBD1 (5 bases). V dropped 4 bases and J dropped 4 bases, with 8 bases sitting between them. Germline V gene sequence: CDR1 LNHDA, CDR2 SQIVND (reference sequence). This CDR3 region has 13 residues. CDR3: CASSTQVYNEQFF. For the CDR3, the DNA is TGTGCCAGTAGTACACAGGTTTACAATGAGCAGTTCTTC.

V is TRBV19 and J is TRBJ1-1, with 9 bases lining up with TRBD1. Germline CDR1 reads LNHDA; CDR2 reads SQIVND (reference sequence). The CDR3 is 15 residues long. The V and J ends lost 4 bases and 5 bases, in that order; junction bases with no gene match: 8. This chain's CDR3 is CASSTRTGVRTEAFF. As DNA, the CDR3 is TGTGCCAGTAGTACAAGGACAGGGGTTCGAACTGAAGCTTTCTTT.

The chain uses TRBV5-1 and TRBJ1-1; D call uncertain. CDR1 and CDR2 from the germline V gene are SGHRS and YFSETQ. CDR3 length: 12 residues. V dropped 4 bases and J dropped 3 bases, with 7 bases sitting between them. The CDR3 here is CASSAQDTEAFF. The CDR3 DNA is TGCGCCAGCAGCGCCCAGGACACTGAAGCTTTCTTT.

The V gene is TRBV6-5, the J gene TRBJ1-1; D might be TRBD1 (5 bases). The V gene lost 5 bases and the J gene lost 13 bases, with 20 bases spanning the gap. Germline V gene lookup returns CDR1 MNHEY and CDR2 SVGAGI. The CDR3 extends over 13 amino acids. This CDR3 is CASSPGTTGYGFF. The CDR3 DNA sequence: TGTGCCAGCAGTCCCGGAACAACAGGCTATGGTTTCTTT.

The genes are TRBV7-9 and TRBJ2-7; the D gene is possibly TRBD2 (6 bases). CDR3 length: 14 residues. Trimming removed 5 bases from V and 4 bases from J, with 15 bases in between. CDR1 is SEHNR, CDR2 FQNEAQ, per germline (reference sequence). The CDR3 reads CASSARGGAYEQYF. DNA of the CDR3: TGTGCCAGCAGCGCCCGGGGCGGGGCGTACGAGCAGTACTTC.

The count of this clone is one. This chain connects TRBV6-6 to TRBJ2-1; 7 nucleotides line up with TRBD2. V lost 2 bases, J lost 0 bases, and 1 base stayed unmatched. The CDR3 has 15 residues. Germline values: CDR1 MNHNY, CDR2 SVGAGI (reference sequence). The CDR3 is CASSYERDSYNEQFF. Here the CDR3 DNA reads TGTGCCAGCAGTTACGAGCGGGACTCCTACAATGAGCAGTTCTTC.

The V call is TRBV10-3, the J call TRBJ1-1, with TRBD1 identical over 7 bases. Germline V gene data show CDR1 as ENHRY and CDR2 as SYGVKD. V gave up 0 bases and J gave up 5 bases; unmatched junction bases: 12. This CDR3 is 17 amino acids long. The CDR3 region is CAISESPWRGLSTEAFF. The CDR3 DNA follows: TGTGCCATCAGTGAGTCCCCCTGGAGGGGGCTATCAACTGAAGCTTTCTTT.

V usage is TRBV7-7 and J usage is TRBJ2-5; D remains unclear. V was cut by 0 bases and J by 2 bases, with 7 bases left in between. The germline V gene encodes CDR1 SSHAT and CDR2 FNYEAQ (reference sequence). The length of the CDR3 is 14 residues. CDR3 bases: TGTGCCAGCAGCTTAGCCGGTCCTCAAGAGACCCAGTACTTC. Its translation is CASSLAGPQETQYF.

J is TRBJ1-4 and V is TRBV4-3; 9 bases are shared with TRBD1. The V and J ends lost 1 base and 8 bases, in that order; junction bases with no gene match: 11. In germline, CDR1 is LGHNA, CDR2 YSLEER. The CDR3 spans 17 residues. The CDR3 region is CASSQGPAQGADEKLFF. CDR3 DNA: TGCGCCAGCAGCCAAGGACCCGCACAGGGGGCGGACGAAAAACTGTTTTTT.

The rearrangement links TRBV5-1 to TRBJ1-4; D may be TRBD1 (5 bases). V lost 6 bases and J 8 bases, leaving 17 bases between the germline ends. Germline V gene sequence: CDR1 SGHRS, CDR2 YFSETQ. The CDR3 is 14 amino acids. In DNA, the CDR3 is TGCGCCAGCACCTCAGGGCCCGAGGAGGAAAAACTGTTTTTT. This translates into CASTSGPEEEKLFF.

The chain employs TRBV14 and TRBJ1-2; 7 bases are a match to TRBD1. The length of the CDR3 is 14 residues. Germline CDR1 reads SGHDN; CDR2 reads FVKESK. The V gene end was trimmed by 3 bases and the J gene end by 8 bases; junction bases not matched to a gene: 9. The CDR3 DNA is TGTGCCAGCAGCCAGTCGACAGGGATAGAAGGCTACACCTTC. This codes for CASSQSTGIEGYTF. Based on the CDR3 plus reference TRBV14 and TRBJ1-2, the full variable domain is EAGVTQFPSHSVIEKGQTVTLRCDPISGHDNLYWYRRVMGKEIKFLLHFVKESKQDESGMPNNRFLAERTGGTYSTLKVQPAELEDSGVYFCASSQSTGIEGYTFGSGTRLTVV.

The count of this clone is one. The CDR3 loop reads CASQQGVTNSPLHF. The CDR3 DNA follows: TGCGCCAGCCAACAGGGGGTCACCAATTCACCCCTCCACTTT. The V call is TRBV5-1, the J call TRBJ1-6; the match to TRBD1 covers 8 bases. The CDR3 is 14 amino acids. Germline trimming cut 7 bases from V and 7 bases from J; bases unmatched to any gene: 7. Per germline, CDR1 SGHRS and CDR2 YFSETQ.

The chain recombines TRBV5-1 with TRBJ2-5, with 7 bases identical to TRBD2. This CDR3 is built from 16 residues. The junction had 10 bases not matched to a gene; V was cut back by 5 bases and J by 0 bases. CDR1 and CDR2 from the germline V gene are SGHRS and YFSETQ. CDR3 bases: TGCGCCAGCAGTAGGGAGGGTAGGACCTACCAAGAGACCCAGTACTTC. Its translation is CASSREGRTYQETQYF.

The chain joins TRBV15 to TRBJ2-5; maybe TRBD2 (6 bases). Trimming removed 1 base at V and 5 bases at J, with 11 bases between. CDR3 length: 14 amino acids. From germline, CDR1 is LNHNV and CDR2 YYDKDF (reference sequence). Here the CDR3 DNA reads TGTGCCACCAGCAGAGTGGCGGGACCGGAGACCCAGTACTTC. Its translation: CATSRVAGPETQYF.

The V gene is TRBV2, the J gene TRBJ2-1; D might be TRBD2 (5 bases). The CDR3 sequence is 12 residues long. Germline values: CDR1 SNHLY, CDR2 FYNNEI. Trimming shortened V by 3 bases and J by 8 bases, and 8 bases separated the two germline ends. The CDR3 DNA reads TGTGCCAGCAGTGAGGCCGGGGATGAGCAGTTCTTC. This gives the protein CASSEAGDEQFF.

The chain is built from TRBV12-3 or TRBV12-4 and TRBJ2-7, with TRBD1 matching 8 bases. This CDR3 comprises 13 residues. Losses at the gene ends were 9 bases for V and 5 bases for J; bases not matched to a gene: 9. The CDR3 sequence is CASNRGMWDEQYF. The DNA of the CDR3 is TGTGCCAGTAACAGGGGGATGTGGGACGAGCAGTACTTC.